This is a list of T cell receptor beta chains from one sample in a study of T cells in Graves' hyperthyroidism and ophthalmopathy. MiXCR was run by TCRdb on the multiplex PCR reads, yielding one entry per CDR3 protein. The profile shows around 440,000 distinct CDR3 sequences, approximately 14% of them singletons. The material sequenced was blood. The receptor set was obtained from a woman between 18 and 29 years old with Graves' hyperthyroidism. Each CDR3 is given with its conserved first and last residue. Fields, in order: D gene, J gene, V gene, clone size, CDR3 DNA, CDR3 protein. A D gene is named only where the DNA matches it firmly. Some rows have no size entry. The others give once, few or many, or a class for an expanded clone.

>TRBD1|TRBJ1-5|TRBV12-3/TRBV12-4|.
TGTGCCAGCAGTCTGCATGGACAGGTGGATCAGCCCCAGCATTTT
CASSLHGQVDQPQHF
>.|TRBJ1-5|TRBV6-1|many
TGTGCCAGCAGTGATCGGGGGGGATCTAGCAATCAGCCCCAGCATTTT
CASSDRGGSSNQPQHF
>TRBD2|TRBJ2-5|TRBV29-1|.
TGCAGCGTCGCTACTAGCGGGGGGAGGGAGACCCAGTACTTC
CSVATSGGRETQYF
>TRBD1|TRBJ1-5|TRBV19|few
TGTGCCAGTAGACCATCGACAGGGGGCGAGCGGCAGCCCCAGCATTTT
CASRPSTGGERQPQHF
>.|TRBJ1-2|TRBV5-1|.
TGCGCCAGCAGCTTGGCGTCAGGAAAGGGCTACACCTTC
CASSLASGKGYTF
>TRBD1|TRBJ1-5|TRBV6-2/TRBV6-3|few
TGTGCCAGCAGTTACGTCTGGACAGGGATTCAGCCCCAGCATTTT
CASSYVWTGIQPQHF
>TRBD2|TRBJ2-7|TRBV6-2/TRBV6-3|many
TGTGCCAGCAGGAAACTAGCGGGAGAGGGAGAGCAGTACTTC
CASRKLAGEGEQYF
>TRBD1|TRBJ1-1|TRBV20-1|.
TGCAGTGCTAGAGGGTGGGACAGTGGGCACACTGAAGCTTTCTTT
CSARGWDSGHTEAFF
>TRBD2|TRBJ2-5|TRBV7-2|.
TGTGCCAGCAGCAAGGGACTAGCGGGACAAGAGACCCAGTACTTC
CASSKGLAGQETQYF
>.|TRBJ1-1|TRBV20-1|many
TGCAGTGGCGTTGGGTTGAACACTGAAGCTTTCTTT
CSGVGLNTEAFF
>.|TRBJ1-1|TRBV10-2|many
TGCGCCAGCAGGGAGAATCAGAACACTGAAGCTTTCTTT
CASRENQNTEAFF